These 10 T cell receptor beta chains came from one sample sequenced in a study of blood T cell repertoires in COVID-19. The assay was immunoSEQ multiplex PCR, and TCRdb's table has in-frame clones only and misses some. This table has 200,000 to 250,000 clones, 70% to 90% appearing once. The sequencing input was peripheral blood. The receptors originated from a human donor in a cohort sampled during active COVID-19.

In its sample, this clone was seen a few times. The chain joins TRBV28 to TRBJ2-1, with D perhaps TRBD1 (6 bases). V was cut by 4 bases and J by 5 bases, with 18 bases left in between. Germline V gene data show CDR1 as MDHEN and CDR2 as SYDVKM. The CDR3 has 16 amino acids. CDR3 nucleotides: TGTGCCAGCAGTTCCCCGGACAGTATACGGAACAATGAGCAGTTCTTC. This translates into CASSSPDSIRNNEQFF.

The chain uses TRBV11-2 and TRBJ2-1, with 7 positions matching TRBD2. With 7 bases clipped from V and 4 bases from J, the junction kept 7 bases outside the gene matches. There are 14 residues in the CDR3. The germline CDR1 and CDR2 sequences are SGHAT and FQNNGV. In DNA form, the CDR3 reads TGTGCCAGCACCGGGCTAGCGGCTTACAATGAGCAGTTCTTC. Residues: CASTGLAAYNEQFF.

The chain joins TRBV3-1 (or the pseudogene TRBV3-2) to TRBJ2-1; D not resolved. CDR3 length equals 12 residues. Germline V gene data show CDR1 as LGHDT and CDR2 as YNNKEL (reference sequence). The V end lost 1 base, the J end lost 9 bases, and 7 bases lay between the germline ends. The CDR3 protein is CASSQGASEQFF. CDR3 bases: TGTGCCAGCAGCCAAGGAGCTAGTGAGCAGTTCTTC.

The chain combines TRBV6-5 with TRBJ2-1; TRBD2 is a possible D gene (6 bases). CDR1 is MNHEY and CDR2 is SVGAGI in the germline V gene. This CDR3 is 14 amino acids long. V lost 6 bases and J 0 bases, leaving 9 bases between the germline ends. CDR3: CASRAGSSYNEQFF. CDR3 DNA sequence: TGTGCCAGCAGGGCGGGAAGCTCCTACAATGAGCAGTTCTTC.

This clone has only a few counts. The chain has TRBV2 and TRBJ2-2; D is ambiguous. The length of the CDR3 is 12 residues. CDR1 is SNHLY and CDR2 is FYNNEI in the germline V gene. V was pared by 3 bases and J by 9 bases, with 8 bases between. CDR3 residues: CASSESNWELFF. The CDR3 nucleotides read TGTGCCAGCAGTGAGTCTAACTGGGAGCTGTTTTTT.

Details on this clone: The junction departs from germline at one end; a sequencing error may be responsible. The chain combines TRBV9 with TRBJ1-3; D unclear. The CDR3 extends over 14 amino acids. Germline lookup yields CDR1 SGDLS and CDR2 YYNGEE. CDR3 DNA sequence: TGTGCCAGCAGCGTACTGGACTCTGGAAACACTATATATTTT. Protein sequence: CASSVLDSGNTIYF.

The genes are TRBV19 and TRBJ1-5; the match to TRBD1 covers 8 bases. Germline V gives CDR1 LNHDA, CDR2 SQIVND (reference sequence). There are 14 residues in the CDR3. V was pared by 5 bases and J by 7 bases, with 7 bases of the junction left unmatched. The CDR3: CASSGSGGRQPQHF. The CDR3 coding sequence is TGTGCCAGTAGTGGCTCAGGGGGCCGCCAGCCCCAGCATTTT.

V and J are TRBV4-2 and TRBJ1-4; TRBD1 aligns across 7 bases. V lost 2 bases to trimming and J lost 3 bases; unmatched junction nucleotides: 3. Germline V gene lookup returns CDR1 LGHNA and CDR2 YNFKEQ. The CDR3 runs to 15 residues. CDR3: CASSQPGTANEKLFF. Written as DNA, the CDR3 is TGTGCCAGCAGCCAACCCGGGACAGCTAATGAAAAACTGTTTTTT.

V is TRBV4-1 and J is TRBJ2-1; D might be TRBD1 (5 bases). Germline values: CDR1 MGHRA, CDR2 YSYEKL. V lost 1 base and J lost 6, with 10 bases in between. The CDR3 loop spans 14 amino acids. CDR3 sequence: CASSQVGRVNEQFF. CDR3 bases: TGCGCCAGCAGCCAAGTCGGCAGGGTCAATGAGCAGTTCTTC.

This clone was recorded only once. The chain couples TRBV3-1 (or the pseudogene TRBV3-2) to TRBJ2-7; 10 nucleotides match TRBD2. Trimming took 1 base from V and 6 from J; bases not matched to a gene: 0. This CDR3 region has 13 residues. CDR1 is LGHDT and CDR2 is YNNKEL in the germline V gene (reference sequence). CDR3 region: CASSQGTSGEQYF. The DNA for the CDR3 is TGTGCCAGCAGCCAAGGGACTAGCGGCGAGCAGTACTTC.